This TCR beta chain was observed in a study of blood T cell repertoires in COVID-19. Study details: Whether acute or convalescent, the COVID-19 samples came from the United States, Italy and Spain. In each case, the material was cDNA or gDNA derived from T cells, B-cell-depleted T cells, or PBMCs.

The CDR3 runs 12 residues. CDR1 and CDR2 from the germline V gene are LNHDA and SQIVND (reference sequence). The V gene lost 6 bases and the J gene lost 7 bases, with 10 bases spanning the gap. In the original analysis: Estimates of nucleated cell counts were drawn from the amplification of reference gene primers. Clones were read by immunoSEQ multiplex PCR, and TCRdb kept only the in-frame ones, dropping some. V and J calls and clone size are given by that table; D and trimming were obtained from the DNA. The sample has roughly 76,000 clones; roughly three quarters are singletons. V is TRBV19 and J is TRBJ1-5; TRBD1 is a possible D gene (5 bases). The sequence was collected from a man between 65 and 85 years old with acute or convalescent COVID-19. Specimen: peripheral blood. The CDR3 region is CASRDNLQPQHF. Written as DNA, the CDR3 is TGTGCCAGTAGGGACAATCTCCAGCCCCAGCATTTT.